One and the same sample provided the 31 T cell receptor beta chains below, sequenced in a study of blood T cell repertoires in COVID-19. The repertoire was sequenced with immunoSEQ multiplex PCR; TCRdb's copy has only in-frame clones and lacks some. Of some 70,000 clones in the sample, 75% to 85% were seen once. Material: peripheral blood. All receptors come from a man older than 75 with acute or convalescent COVID-19.

The rearrangement links TRBV7-2 to TRBJ2-6, with a weak D call TRBD1 (6 bases). The CDR3 sequence is 16 residues long. V was cut by 5 bases and J by 4 bases, with 15 bases left in between. Germline CDR1 and CDR2: SGHTA and FQGNSA. This chain's CDR3 is CASSPPTGWGANVLTF. The CDR3 DNA reads TGTGCCAGCAGCCCGCCAACAGGGTGGGGGGCCAACGTCCTGACTTTC.

This rearrangement joins TRBV28 to TRBJ2-2; 8 bases match TRBD2. J lost 7 bases, V lost 6 bases, and 13 bases had no gene match. CDR3 length: 16 residues. Germline assignment: CDR1 MDHEN and CDR2 SYDVKM. This CDR3 reads CASSPGGPPRDGELFF. CDR3 coding DNA: TGTGCCAGCAGCCCGGGAGGGCCCCCACGAGACGGGGAGCTGTTTTTT. Full variable domain (missing parts from reference TRBV28 and TRBJ2-2): DVKVTQSSRYLVKRTGEKVFLECVQDMDHENMFWYRQDPGLGLRLIYFSYDVKMKEKGDIPEGYSVSREKKERFSLILESASTNQTSMYLCASSPGGPPRDGELFFGEGSRLTVL.

Concerning this clone itself: One end of the junction varies from germline; a read error may be responsible. The CDR3 DNA is TGTGCCAACAGTTCCCCGACAGGGGTCCCCCACGAGCAGTACTTC. Its protein is CANSSPTGVPHEQYF. V gene TRBV28 combines with J gene TRBJ2-7; TRBD1 aligns across 8 bases. The V gene's germline CDR1 is MDHEN and CDR2 SYDVKM. The CDR3 extends over 15 amino acids.

DNA of the CDR3: TGTGCCAGCAGCTTGTTGTCTAGCGGACTACAGGAGCAGTTCTTC. Translation gives CASSLLSSGLQEQFF. The gene calls are TRBV5-5 and TRBJ2-1; 7 nucleotides line up with TRBD2. Germline V gene lookup returns CDR1 SGHKS and CDR2 YYEKEE (reference sequence). The ends lost 1 base at V and 10 bases at J; junction bases unmatched: 11. The CDR3 is made up of 15 amino acids.

J is TRBJ2-5 and V is TRBV7-3; TRBD2 matches at 11 bases. Germline V CDR1 and CDR2: SGHTA, FQGTGA. This CDR3 is 14 amino acids long. J lost 4 bases, V lost 6 bases, and 4 bases had no gene match. The CDR3 DNA is TGTGCCAGCAGTAGCGGGGGGGCCCCAGAGACCCAGTACTTC. Residues: CASSSGGAPETQYF. The complete variable domain, with remaining parts taken from reference TRBV7-3 and TRBJ2-5, reads GAGVSQTPSNKVTEKGKYVELRCDPISGHTALYWYRQSLGQGPEFLIYFQGTGAADDSGLPNDRFFAVRPEGSVSTLKIQRTERGDSAVYLCASSSGGAPETQYFGPGTRLLVL.

This chain uses TRBV5-1 with TRBJ2-1; 8 positions match TRBD1. This CDR3 is 14 amino acids long. Germline V lookup: CDR1 SGHRS, CDR2 YFSETQ. After removal of 1 base from V and 9 bases from J, the junction contained 6 bases not matched to a gene. CDR3 coding DNA: TGCGCCAGCAGCTTGCGGACAGGGAATGGTGAGCAGTTCTTC. Translated: CASSLRTGNGEQFF.

This clone was found once. V usage is TRBV2 and J usage is TRBJ1-4, with D perhaps TRBD1 (5 bases). V lost 8 bases and J lost 5, with 18 bases in between. CDR1 and CDR2 (germline): SNHLY, FYNNEI. The CDR3 length is 15 residues. The CDR3 DNA follows: TGTGCCAGCCGGCCGGTGGGGCCCTTAAATGAAAAACTGTTTTTT. As protein: CASRPVGPLNEKLFF. The full variable domain, rest sourced from reference TRBV2 and TRBJ1-4, is EPEVTQTPSHQVTQMGQEVILRCVPISNHLYFYWYRQILGQKVEFLVSFYNNEISEKSEIFDDQFSVERPDGSNFTLKIRSTKLEDSAMYFCASRPVGPLNEKLFFGSGTQLSVL.

The chain combines TRBV6-1 with TRBJ1-5, with D possibly TRBD1 on 5 matching bases. The V and J ends lost 0 bases and 4 bases respectively, with 16 bases between them. Germline lookup yields CDR1 MNHNS and CDR2 SASEGT. The CDR3 extends over 17 amino acids. The CDR3 loop is CASSEAWARGTNQPQHF. The CDR3, as DNA: TGTGCCAGCAGTGAAGCTTGGGCCCGGGGGACGAATCAGCCCCAGCATTTT.

This chain connects TRBV7-2 to TRBJ2-1; TRBD1 matches 7 bases. This CDR3 contains 14 residues. V dropped 5 bases and J dropped 8; count of bases not matched to a gene: 9. Looked up from germline, CDR1 is SGHTA and CDR2 is FQGNSA. The CDR3 region is CASSPQGVSDEQFF. The CDR3 nucleotides read TGTGCCAGCAGCCCTCAGGGGGTGTCGGATGAGCAGTTCTTC.

This clone was detected only once. This sequence joins TRBV28 and TRBJ1-1; 7 nucleotides align to TRBD1. From germline, CDR1 is MDHEN and CDR2 SYDVKM. This CDR3 has 12 amino acids. The J segment lost 7 bases and the V segment lost 3 bases, leaving 2 bases of the junction unmatched. The CDR3 reads CASSLGQLEAFF. CDR3 DNA sequence: TGTGCCAGCAGTTTGGGACAGCTTGAAGCTTTCTTT.

J is TRBJ1-2 and V is TRBV5-5; D not certain. V lost 0 bases and J 0 bases, leaving 9 bases between the germline ends. From germline, CDR1 is SGHKS and CDR2 YYEKEE (reference sequence). The CDR3 consists of 15 residues. The CDR3 reads CASSLDSNTNYGYTF. The CDR3 bases are TGTGCCAGCAGCTTGGATAGCAATACTAACTATGGCTACACCTTC.

This clone has just a few counts. This chain uses TRBV6-5 with TRBJ1-6; 8 nucleotides match TRBD1. V shed 7 bases and J 9 bases; nucleotides not matched to a gene: 8. This CDR3 spans 14 amino acids. Germline CDR1 is MNHEY and CDR2 is SVGAGI. CDR3 nucleotides: TGTGCCAGCATTAAGGACAGGGTGGGTTCACCCCTCCACTTT. Protein sequence: CASIKDRVGSPLHF.

J is TRBJ2-2 and V is TRBV19; 9 bases fit TRBD2. The V and J ends lost 1 base and 7 bases, in that order; junction bases with no gene match: 7. This CDR3 comprises 16 residues. The V gene's germline CDR1 is LNHDA and CDR2 SQIVND (reference sequence). The CDR3 coding sequence is TGTGCCAGTAGTATAGTTGATAGCGGGAGTAACGGGGAGCTGTTTTTT. Translating gives CASSIVDSGSNGELFF. The whole variable domain, filled in from reference TRBV19 and TRBJ2-2, reads DGGITQSPKYLFRKEGQNVTLSCEQNLNHDAMYWYRQDPGQGLRLIYYSQIVNDFQKGDIAEGYSVSREKKESFPLTVTSAQKNPTAFYLCASSIVDSGSNGELFFGEGSRLTVL.

The V and J genes are TRBV19 and TRBJ2-7; 7 bases align to TRBD2. Germline CDR1 and CDR2: LNHDA and SQIVND (reference sequence). CDR3 size: 14 residues. V shed 6 bases and J 6 bases; nucleotides not matched to a gene: 11. The CDR3 sequence: CASSLHRREAEQYF. The CDR3 region has the DNA TGTGCCAGTAGCTTACACCGCCGGGAGGCCGAGCAGTACTTC.

The gene calls are TRBV10-1 and TRBJ2-7, with 8 bases lining up with TRBD1. This CDR3 is 15 amino acids long. Germline lookup yields CDR1 WNHNN and CDR2 SYGVQD (reference sequence). J gave up 1 base and V 6 bases, and 8 bases lay outside the gene matches. The DNA for the CDR3 is TGCGCCAGCAGCTCAGGACAGGGAATTTCCTACGAGCAGTACTTC. It yields the protein CASSSGQGISYEQYF.

V gene TRBV5-5 combines with J gene TRBJ1-5; tentative D call: TRBD1 (6 bases). The length of the CDR3 is 16 residues. V dropped 0 bases and J dropped 4 bases, with 14 bases sitting between them. In germline, CDR1 is SGHKS, CDR2 YYEKEE (reference sequence). The CDR3 protein is CASSLVLARGNQPQHF. The DNA of the CDR3 is TGTGCCAGCAGCTTGGTCCTCGCCAGGGGAAATCAGCCCCAGCATTTT.

The gene calls are TRBV7-2 and TRBJ2-7; D uncertain. This CDR3 contains 11 residues. The germline V gene has CDR1 SGHTA and CDR2 FQGNSA. With 5 bases removed from V and 7 bases from J, the gap between germline ends came to 9 bases. The chain's CDR3 is CASSALREQYF. DNA for the CDR3: TGTGCCAGCAGCGCCTTGCGGGAGCAGTACTTC.

This CDR3 is CASSLGQGTEAFF. The CDR3 coding sequence is TGTGCCAGCAGCTTAGGACAGGGCACTGAAGCTTTCTTT. The chain recombines TRBV7-2 with TRBJ1-1; 7 nucleotides match TRBD1. Trimming took 1 base from V and 4 from J; bases not matched to a gene: 0. The CDR3 is 13 residues long. The germline CDR1 and CDR2 sequences are SGHTA and FQGNSA.

CDR3 DNA: TGTGCCAGCAGTGGCCAGACGCGGGTCACAGATACGCAGTATTTT. This codes for CASSGQTRVTDTQYF. V usage is TRBV25-1 and J usage is TRBJ2-3; D is perhaps TRBD2 (5 bases). This CDR3 spans 15 amino acids. The V and J ends lost 4 bases and 2 bases respectively, with 13 bases between them. Germline CDR1 reads MGHDK; CDR2 reads SYGVNS. The entire variable domain, with the rest obtained from reference TRBV25-1 and TRBJ2-3, is as follows: EADIYQTPRYLVIGTGKKITLECSQTMGHDKMYWYQQDPGMELHLIHYSYGVNSTEKGDLSSESTVSRIRTEHFPLTLESARPSHTSQYLCASSGQTRVTDTQYFGPGTRLTVL.

The chain recombines TRBV30 with TRBJ2-7, with 11 bases fitting TRBD2. Germline V gives CDR1 GTSNPN, CDR2 SVGIG (reference sequence). The CDR3 is 14 amino acids. The ends lost 4 bases at V and 5 bases at J; junction bases unmatched: 7. The CDR3 here is CAWTLAGGPHEQYF. In nucleotides, the CDR3 is TGTGCCTGGACATTAGCGGGGGGGCCCCACGAGCAGTACTTC.

This clone was seen many times. The chain has TRBV5-4 and TRBJ2-1; 7 bases map to TRBD2. The CDR3 length is 15 residues. Germline CDR1 is SGHNT and CDR2 is YYREEE (reference sequence). V shed 3 bases and J 3 bases; nucleotides not matched to a gene: 6. The CDR3: CASSSEAGNYNEQFF. CDR3 DNA sequence: TGTGCCAGCAGCTCGGAAGCGGGGAACTACAATGAGCAGTTCTTC.

The rearrangement uses TRBV5-1 and TRBJ1-4; 11 bases match TRBD1. Germline V gene lookup returns CDR1 SGHRS and CDR2 YFSETQ. The V segment lost 4 bases and the J segment 8 bases; nucleotides outside the gene matches: 16. The CDR3 has 18 amino acids. CDR3: CASSAGTGGKGLWEKLFF. CDR3 coding DNA: TGCGCCAGCAGCGCCGGGACAGGGGGAAAGGGGTTATGGGAAAAACTGTTTTTT.

CDR3 DNA sequence: TGTGCCTGGAGGGACAGGGCGTCGGGAACTAGGTCACCCCTCCACTTT. Translated, it gives CAWRDRASGTRSPLHF. V and J are TRBV30 and TRBJ1-6; 8 nucleotides line up with TRBD1. Germline V gene sequence: CDR1 GTSNPN, CDR2 SVGIG (reference sequence). There are 16 residues in the CDR3. The trim removed 3 bases at V and 10 bases at J, leaving 14 bases unmatched.

This clone was seen a handful of times. V usage is TRBV25-1 and J usage is TRBJ1-2; the match to TRBD1 covers 8 bases. The CDR3 length is 14 residues. V shed 1 base and J 6 bases; nucleotides not matched to a gene: 4. The germline V gene has CDR1 MGHDK and CDR2 SYGVNS. CDR3 in amino acids: CASSEFETGDGYTF. In DNA, the CDR3 is TGTGCCAGCAGTGAATTCGAGACAGGGGATGGCTACACCTTC.

The V gene is TRBV3-1 (or the pseudogene TRBV3-2), the J gene TRBJ1-2; weak D call: TRBD1 (6 bases). This CDR3 region has 17 residues. The germline V gene has CDR1 LGHDT and CDR2 YNNKEL (reference sequence). The germline V and J ends were trimmed by 4 bases and 0 bases, with 18 bases remaining between them. DNA of the CDR3: TGTGCCAGCAGCCTAACCCTTGCGACAGGAGCTAACTATGGCTACACCTTC. Residues: CASSLTLATGANYGYTF.

This chain links TRBV28 with TRBJ1-2; perhaps TRBD1 as D (6 bases). The CDR3 covers 13 residues. CDR1 is MDHEN, CDR2 SYDVKM, per germline. V was cut by 8 bases and J by 5 bases, with 15 bases left in between. Here the CDR3 DNA reads TGTGCCAGCTTGAATGGCAGGGGATATGGCTACACCTTC. The encoded protein is CASLNGRGYGYTF.

V usage is TRBV5-4 and J usage is TRBJ2-2; possibly TRBD1 for D (5 bases). V lost 0 bases to trimming and J lost 2 bases, with 11 bases between them. The CDR3 covers 16 residues. Per the germline V gene, CDR1 is SGHNT and CDR2 is YYREEE (reference sequence). CDR3 nucleotide sequence: TGTGCCAGCAGCTTGGGTGGGGCTCTTAACACCGGGGAGCTGTTTTTT. Encoded protein: CASSLGGALNTGELFF.

The V call is TRBV7-2, the J call TRBJ2-7, with D tentatively TRBD1 (6 bases). Germline loops: CDR1 SGHTA, CDR2 FQGNSA. V lost 5 bases to trimming and J lost 4 bases, with 24 bases between them. The CDR3 loop spans 17 amino acids. The CDR3 DNA reads TGTGCCAGCAGCCATCAGCAAGGACAGACCATAGCATACGAGCAGTACTTC. Its protein is CASSHQQGQTIAYEQYF.

The rearrangement uses TRBV5-4 and TRBJ1-5, with D tentatively TRBD1 (5 bases). Per the germline V gene, CDR1 is SGHNT and CDR2 is YYREEE (reference sequence). CDR3 length: 13 residues. Between the trimmed V and J ends, which lost 0 bases and 5 bases, there was a span of 6 bases. CDR3 bases: TGTGCCAGCAGCTTGGGGGGGGATCAGCCCCAGCATTTT. Encoded protein: CASSLGGDQPQHF.

A single count supports this clone. CDR3 protein: CASSLGDSLYEQYF. The CDR3 coding sequence is TGTGCCAGCAGCTTAGGAGACAGCCTCTACGAGCAGTACTTC. V gene TRBV11-3 combines with J gene TRBJ2-7, with D perhaps TRBD1 (5 bases). The germline V and J ends were trimmed by 1 base and 3 bases, with 10 bases remaining between them. CDR3 length: 14 amino acids. Germline V gives CDR1 SGHNT, CDR2 YENEEA. Together with reference TRBV11-3 and TRBJ2-7, the CDR3 gives the full variable domain: EAGVVQSPRYKIIEKKQPVAFWCNPISGHNTLYWYLQNLGQGPELLIRYENEEAVDDSQLPKDRFSAERLKGVDSTLKIQPAELGDSAVYLCASSLGDSLYEQYFGPGTRLTVT.

Of note for this clone: A read error may account for a junction end that differs from germline. The chain has TRBV6-2 or TRBV6-3 and TRBJ2-1; 8 bases line up with TRBD2. Germline CDR1 and CDR2: MNHEY and SVGEGT. The CDR3 consists of 15 residues. CDR3 region: CASSYETSVYHEQFF. Written as DNA, the CDR3 is TGTGCCAGCAGTTACGAGACTAGCGTCTACCATGAGCAGTTCTTC.